The TCR beta chain under discussion was sequenced for a study of T cells in Graves' hyperthyroidism and ophthalmopathy (dated by TCRdb to between 2018 and 2021). For the wider study: Peripheral blood was collected at initial diagnosis, before any treatment. To identify TCR V-J signatures that set the groups apart, the researchers used a discovery cohort of 100 or so patients, made up of about 44 with Graves' ophthalmopathy and about 60 with stable Graves' hyperthyroidism. An independent validation cohort of about 19 hyperthyroidism patients and more than 15 patients who later progressed to ophthalmopathy tested prospective prediction of ophthalmopathy. The roughly 100 discovery patients were randomly divided into training and test sets at a 7:3 ratio. Thyroid tissue and blood T-cell repertoires from roughly 6 Graves' hyperthyroidism patients were also compared in the study. After blood sampling, hyperthyroidism patients were treated with methimazole at a starting dose of 30 mg daily, and ophthalmopathy patients were treated with high-dose intravenous methylprednisolone. TCR Vbeta CDR3 sequencing of 130 to 150 peripheral blood samples (fewer than 45 ophthalmopathy, roughly 74 hyperthyroidism and some 17 progressor patients) is reported in the paper.

Study-wide findings and limitations: Most expanded thyroid clonotypes (frequency above 0.001) were also detected in blood, suggesting blood repertoires may reflect thyroid immune responses. A model built on a 13 V-J signature distinguished ophthalmopathy from stable hyperthyroidism, reaching roughly 88% sensitivity and 81% to 83% specificity in cross-validation and 80%/75% in testing. Sample size was not statistically predetermined, and investigators were not blinded to group allocation. In validation, the model predicted progression to ophthalmopathy with approximately 70% sensitivity and approximately 74% specificity, a median of 6.5 months before onset.

Hyperthyroidism patients were newly diagnosed, had a disease duration of under 2 months, and were aged 18 to 65 years. Any patient with an uncontrolled infection, another autoimmune disease, pregnancy or lactation was excluded. Diagnoses were established on the basis of clinical symptoms, serum thyroxine and TRAb, thyroid ultrasound, and orbital computed tomography. Blood from progressor patients was drawn when they were first diagnosed with hyperthyroidism, before any ophthalmopathy symptoms appeared. PBMCs were isolated from approximately 10 ml of fresh peripheral blood by Ficoll-Paque density gradient centrifugation. Progressor patients were first diagnosed with Graves' hyperthyroidism and then developed ophthalmopathy during follow-up. Trizol reagent was used to extract total RNA, and RNA quality was then checked on an Agilent 2100 Bioanalyzer. The TCR beta CDR3 regions were amplified from the RNA transcripts. A first-round RT-PCR of the TCR CDR3 used the HTBI primer set with the Qiagen OneStep RT-PCR kit. Libraries were constructed in a second round of multiplex PCR, after which size selection and purification were performed. The libraries were sequenced on an Illumina HiSeq2000 using paired-end 100 bp reads. Per the authors' processing: SOAPnuke was used to process the raw data, removing reads that contained adapters or uncalled bases, had a mean Phred below 15, or lacked an exact match to the constant primer or identifier. COPE v1.2.5 was used to merge high-quality paired reads, and clonotypes were defined as unique nucleotide sequences. Clonotypes were aligned to IMGT TRBV, TRBD and TRBJ reference segments using MiTCR v1.1. Analysis was restricted to V-J combinations with a frequency above 0.0001, which covered just over 98% of repertoires. A TCS score was defined as the ratio between F50 (clonal expansion) and ExV (chaos), using BLOSUM62-based TCRdist between CDR3 peptides within each V-J. Welch's t-statistics and random forest reduced fewer than 600 V-J features to about 13, which were used in a naive Bayes classifier (R e1071). Through fastp at Q25 and MiXCR, TCRdb rebuilt clones from the public reads, retaining in-frame beta chains. For every CDR3 protein sequence, its rows merge into one entry that carries the most common genes and DNA. In this record, the V and J calls reflect TCRdb's handling and not the investigators' own analysis. The sample yields about 270,000 distinct CDR3 sequences; less than 30% were counted once. The ten largest clonotypes hold approximately 30% of the sample.

The table lists this clonotype with many counts. What this receptor recognizes is not known. Base quality data are lacking; no much larger clone is found one base away. The sequence was obtained from a man between 35 and 55 years old with Graves' hyperthyroidism that later progressed to Graves' ophthalmopathy. Material: blood.

In nucleotides, the sequence is TGTGCCAGCAGTTTATCGGGTAGGGGGTTCTACGAGCAGTACTTC. This codes for CASSLSGRGFYEQYF. The receptor chain draws on TRBV27 and TRBJ2-7; the best D guess is TRBD1, with 6 bases matching. V is pared back by 0 bases and J by 3 bases, with 12 bases lying between the germline termini. The cysteine opens and the phenylalanine closes a CDR3 of 15 amino acids. The read is trimmed to its CDR3 DNA, 45 bases read in frame from base 1. CDR1 and CDR2, per the germline V gene (reference sequence), are MNHEY and SMNVEV.